This T cell receptor beta chain was sequenced during a study of beta chain features in type 1 diabetes. This clone appeared a single time. cDNA synthesis used the whole RNA isolate, giving expressed TCRB sequences. The assay was immunoSEQ multiplex PCR, and TCRdb's table has in-frame clones only and misses some. The sample records 110,000 or so clones, 40% being singletons. This TCR was recovered from a woman aged 18 to 35 in good health. Sequencing used stem cell memory CD4+ T cells from blood.

The CDR3 DNA follows: TGTGCCAGCAGTTACCAGGGAACAAGCTCCTACGAGCAGTACTTC. This sequence encodes CASSYQGTSSYEQYF. This chain joins TRBV6-6 and TRBJ2-7; possibly TRBD1 for D (5 bases). CDR3 size: 15 residues. Germline assignment: CDR1 MNHNY and CDR2 SVGAGI (reference sequence). V was shortened by 2 bases and J by 0 bases, with 11 bases between the two germline ends.